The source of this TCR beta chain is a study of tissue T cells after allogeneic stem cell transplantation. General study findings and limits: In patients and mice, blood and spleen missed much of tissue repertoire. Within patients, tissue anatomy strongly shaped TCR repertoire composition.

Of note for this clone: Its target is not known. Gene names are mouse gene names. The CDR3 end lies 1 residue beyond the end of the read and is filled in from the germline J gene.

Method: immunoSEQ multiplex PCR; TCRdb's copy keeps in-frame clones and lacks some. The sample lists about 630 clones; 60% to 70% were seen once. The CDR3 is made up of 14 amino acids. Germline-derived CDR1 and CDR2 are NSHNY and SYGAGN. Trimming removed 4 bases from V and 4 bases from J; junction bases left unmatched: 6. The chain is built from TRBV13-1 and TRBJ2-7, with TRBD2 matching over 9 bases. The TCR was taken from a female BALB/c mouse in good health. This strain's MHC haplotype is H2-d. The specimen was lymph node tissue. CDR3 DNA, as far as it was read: TGTGCCAGCAGTATTACTGGGGGGTCGTATGAACAGTAC. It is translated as CASSITGGSYEQY. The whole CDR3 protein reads CASSITGGSYEQYF.